This TCR beta chain comes out of a study of OX40 agonist ivuxolimab in advanced cancers. Study-level background: Participants, about 83% male, averaged roughly 60 years of age, ranging from 23 to 79. Among those treated, three patients had partial responses, one with hepatocellular carcinoma and two with cutaneous melanoma. General observations from the study: The authors did not determine the antigen specificity of the expanded peripheral T cells.

Autoimmune disease history or systemic immunosuppression meant exclusion. Method: immunoSEQ multiplex PCR; TCRdb's copy keeps in-frame clones and lacks some. This sample has about 19,000 clones, with approximately 71% found just once. Germline CDR1 SNHLY, CDR2 FYNNEI. The CDR3 is 15 residues long. V gave up 2 bases and J gave up 3 bases; unmatched junction bases: 5. Notes on this clone: Its cognate antigen is unknown.

The sequence derives from an adult with an advanced solid tumor such as melanoma, head and neck, liver or kidney cancer. This sample comprised CD4+ or CD8+ T cells sorted from blood, obtained in a trial of the OX40 agonist ivuxolimab. V and J are TRBV2 and TRBJ2-7, with 9 bases fitting TRBD1. CDR3 amino acids: CASSETDRGNYEQYF. As DNA, the CDR3 is TGTGCCAGCAGTGAAACGGACAGGGGAAACTACGAGCAGTACTTC.